The 25 T cell receptor beta chains listed next were all sequenced from one sample in a study of blood T cell repertoires in COVID-19. Here immunoSEQ multiplex PCR was the method, and the copy in TCRdb shows in-frame clones only, minus some. This sample carries some 390,000 clones, over 75% of them seen once, and the ten largest clones take roughly 1.1%. Sequencing used PBMCs or T cells enriched from blood (not recorded which). These receptors originate from a man aged 25 to 40 who had recovered from COVID-19.

The J gene is TRBJ2-1, the V gene TRBV3-1 (or the pseudogene TRBV3-2); 10 bases align to TRBD1. CDR1 LGHDT and CDR2 YNNKEL come from the germline V gene (reference sequence). This CDR3 has 13 residues. V gave up 6 bases and J gave up 7 bases; unmatched junction bases: 3. The CDR3 coding sequence is TGTGCCAGCAGAAGACAGGGGGCTAATGAGCAGTTCTTC. Translated: CASRRQGANEQFF.

The rearrangement joins TRBV2 to TRBJ1-4; 10 positions match TRBD1. Germline assignment: CDR1 SNHLY and CDR2 FYNNEI. The V gene end was trimmed by 4 bases and the J gene end by 8 bases; junction bases not matched to a gene: 4. The CDR3 length is 14 residues. CDR3 sequence (DNA): TGTGCCAGCAGTGCGGACAGGGGGGGAGAAAAACTGTTTTTT. It is translated as CASSADRGGEKLFF.

The chain couples TRBV14 to TRBJ2-2; 7 bases align to TRBD1. Germline V gives CDR1 SGHDN, CDR2 FVKESK. The CDR3 has 17 residues. The J segment lost 4 bases and the V segment lost 1 base, leaving 9 bases of the junction unmatched. CDR3 sequence reads: CASSQGPQGVSTGELFF. CDR3 in DNA: TGTGCCAGCAGCCAAGGTCCCCAGGGGGTTAGCACCGGGGAGCTGTTTTTT. The complete variable domain, with remaining parts taken from reference TRBV14 and TRBJ2-2, reads EAGVTQFPSHSVIEKGQTVTLRCDPISGHDNLYWYRRVMGKEIKFLLHFVKESKQDESGMPNNRFLAERTGGTYSTLKVQPAELEDSGVYFCASSQGPQGVSTGELFFGEGSRLTVL.

Note on this clone: Its ends do not fully match the called genes, so a read error is possible. The genes are TRBV6-1 and TRBJ2-5; D is possibly TRBD1 (6 bases). The CDR3 length is 14 residues. CDR1 and CDR2 from the germline V gene are MNHNS and SASEGT. The CDR3 is CASREAVRGETQYF. CDR3 DNA: TGTGCCAGCAGAGAAGCGGTGAGGGGGGAGACCCAGTACTTC.

The CDR3 loop is CSVEDTRASYNEQFF. The CDR3 DNA reads as TGCAGCGTTGAAGACACCAGGGCTTCCTACAATGAGCAGTTCTTC. The rearrangement links TRBV29-1 to TRBJ2-1; weak D call: TRBD1 (5 bases). CDR3 length: 15 amino acids. Germline CDR1 reads SQVTM; CDR2 reads ANQGSEA. V dropped 0 bases and J dropped 1 base, with 10 bases sitting between them.

This sequence joins TRBV2 and TRBJ1-1; D not certain. The CDR3 covers 13 residues. V was clipped by 6 bases and J by 3 bases, with 11 bases between them. Germline V gene sequence: CDR1 SNHLY, CDR2 FYNNEI. CDR3 sequence: CASRGSVYTEAFF. CDR3 coding DNA: TGTGCCAGCAGGGGGAGTGTTTACACTGAAGCTTTCTTT.

The gene calls are TRBV24-1 and TRBJ2-5, with D possibly being TRBD1 (6 bases). CDR1 and CDR2 (germline): KGHDR, SFDVKD. This CDR3 region has 16 residues. Trimming took off 2 bases at V and 5 bases at J, with 17 bases between the two ends. The CDR3 region is CATSDSPGRGGETQYF. The CDR3 DNA sequence: TGTGCCACCAGTGATTCGCCGGGCAGGGGTGGTGAGACCCAGTACTTC.

The chain has TRBV5-1 and TRBJ1-1, with a tentative D call TRBD1 (6 bases). The V gene's germline CDR1 is SGHRS and CDR2 YFSETQ. The CDR3 runs to 15 residues. The V end was cut by 4 bases, the J end by 1 base, with 14 bases between. The CDR3 loop is CASSGGHTANTEAFF. CDR3 nucleotides: TGCGCCAGCAGCGGGGGACACACCGCGAACACTGAAGCTTTCTTT.

This chain uses TRBV29-1 with TRBJ1-1; a weak D match, TRBD1 (5 bases). V shed 5 bases and J shed 8 bases, with 15 bases lying between them. The CDR3 length is 12 residues. Looked up from germline, CDR1 is SQVTM and CDR2 is ANQGSEA. The CDR3 reads CSVYPDSQEAFF. In DNA form, the CDR3 reads TGCAGCGTTTACCCCGACAGCCAAGAAGCTTTCTTT. The variable domain in full, completed from reference TRBV29-1 and TRBJ1-1, reads SAVISQKPSRDICQRGTSLTIQCQVDSQVTMMFWYRQQPGQSLTLIATANQGSEATYESGFVIDKFPISRPNLTFSTLTVSNMSPEDSSIYLCSVYPDSQEAFFGQGTRLTVV.

This chain uses TRBV3-1 (or the pseudogene TRBV3-2) with TRBJ2-3, with TRBD2 matching 16 bases. Trimming at V came to 4 bases and at J to 2 bases, leaving 6 bases not matched to a gene. This CDR3 has 18 residues. Germline values: CDR1 LGHDT, CDR2 YNNKEL (reference sequence). The CDR3 loop is CASSLGTSGGGYTDTQYF. CDR3 sequence (DNA): TGTGCCAGCAGCCTCGGGACTAGCGGGGGGGGTTACACAGATACGCAGTATTTT.

CDR3 coding DNA: TGTGCCAGCAGTCCGGGACACAGCAATCAGCCCCAGCATTTT. It yields the protein CASSPGHSNQPQHF. The J gene is TRBJ1-5, the V gene TRBV2; D perhaps matches TRBD1 (6 bases). The CDR3 loop spans 14 amino acids. CDR1 is SNHLY and CDR2 is FYNNEI in the germline V gene. V lost 5 bases, J lost 1 base, and 9 bases lay in between.

In its sample, this clone was seen a few times. The genes are TRBV6-2 or TRBV6-3 and TRBJ1-5, with 7 positions matching TRBD1. Germline V lookup: CDR1 MNHEY, CDR2 SVGEGT. J was trimmed by 7 bases and V by 4 bases; bases with no gene match: 19. This CDR3 has 18 amino acids. The CDR3 nucleotides are TGTGCCAGCAGTTCCCCCCCGACAGGGACCCATCGCGGGCAGCCCCAGCATTTT. It encodes CASSSPPTGTHRGQPQHF.

This chain uses TRBV3-1 (or the pseudogene TRBV3-2) with TRBJ1-5; a weak D match, TRBD1 (5 bases). Trimming cost V 4 bases and J 7 bases, with 14 bases left between them. Germline V gene sequence: CDR1 LGHDT, CDR2 YNNKEL (reference sequence). The CDR3 totals 14 residues. The CDR3 here is CASSPLGVGQPQHF. In DNA form, the CDR3 reads TGTGCCAGCAGCCCCCTAGGGGTGGGACAGCCCCAGCATTTT.

The DNA of the CDR3 is TGCGCCAGCAGTGAGTGGGTAATATCAGGCGAGCAGTACTTC. Its protein is CASSEWVISGEQYF. V and J are TRBV10-2 and TRBJ2-7; the D is unclear. This CDR3 is built from 14 residues. Germline V gene sequence: CDR1 WSHSY, CDR2 SAAADI. The V and J ends lost 1 base and 6 bases respectively, with 13 bases between them.

This chain uses TRBV9 with TRBJ1-1; D is uncertain. The CDR3 sequence is 13 residues long. Per the germline V gene, CDR1 is SGDLS and CDR2 is YYNGEE. V dropped 0 bases and J dropped 5 bases, with 8 bases sitting between them. Here the CDR3 DNA reads TGTGCCAGCAGCGTAGCACCCCGGACTGAAGCTTTCTTT. It specifies CASSVAPRTEAFF.

The V gene is TRBV11-2, the J gene TRBJ2-3; possible D gene TRBD1, 5 bases. V gave up 3 bases and J gave up 6 bases, with 19 bases separating them. The CDR3 loop spans 16 amino acids. The germline V gene has CDR1 SGHAT and CDR2 FQNNGV. The CDR3 DNA reads TGTGCCAGCAGCTTTAGGGGTCGGGCGACCTCTGATACGCAGTATTTT. It yields the protein CASSFRGRATSDTQYF.

The V and J genes are TRBV15 and TRBJ2-3, with 10 bases aligning to TRBD2. Germline CDR1 is LNHNV and CDR2 is YYDKDF (reference sequence). The CDR3 spans 16 residues. The V segment lost 4 bases and the J segment 4 bases; nucleotides outside the gene matches: 8. The CDR3 DNA reads TGTGCCACCAGCACAAGACTAGCGGGCCTAGCAGATACGCAGTATTTT. Translating it yields CATSTRLAGLADTQYF.

The chain carries TRBV28 and TRBJ1-1; D unresolved. Germline lookup yields CDR1 MDHEN and CDR2 SYDVKM. The V end was cut by 6 bases, the J end by 4 bases, with 15 bases between. The CDR3 runs 14 residues. The CDR3 spells CASSSSGLFTEAFF. The DNA for the CDR3 is TGTGCCAGCAGCTCCTCAGGACTATTCACTGAAGCTTTCTTT.

This rearrangement joins TRBV27 to TRBJ1-1, with a possible D match to TRBD1 (5 bases). Germline V lookup: CDR1 MNHEY, CDR2 SMNVEV (reference sequence). This CDR3 region has 15 residues. The V end was cut by 0 bases, the J end by 6 bases, with 14 bases between. The CDR3 DNA reads TGTGCCAGCAGTTTATCGGCAGGGCCCAACCCTGAAGCTTTCTTT. Translated: CASSLSAGPNPEAFF.

The CDR3 DNA is TGTGCCAGCAGCTTTAGCGGGAGCGGGTACAATGAGCAGTTCTTC. It encodes CASSFSGSGYNEQFF. V usage is TRBV7-9 and J usage is TRBJ2-1; 9 nucleotides match TRBD2. CDR1 and CDR2 from the germline V gene are SEHNR and FQNEAQ (reference sequence). Unmatched junction bases numbered 4, after V lost 3 bases and J lost 4 bases. The CDR3 is made up of 15 amino acids.

The rearrangement uses TRBV4-1 and TRBJ2-3; 10 nucleotides align to TRBD2. CDR1 MGHRA and CDR2 YSYEKL come from the germline V gene. The CDR3 has 21 residues. V was pared by 0 bases and J by 4 bases, with 19 bases of the junction left unmatched. The CDR3 loop is CASSQEQASGSLTSFPDTQYF. The CDR3, as DNA: TGCGCCAGCAGCCAAGAACAGGCTAGCGGGAGCCTAACGTCTTTCCCAGATACGCAGTATTTT.

V and J are TRBV7-9 and TRBJ2-1; D not resolved. The CDR3 totals 17 residues. V dropped 5 bases and J dropped 0 bases, with 17 bases sitting between them. Germline V gene sequence: CDR1 SEHNR, CDR2 FQNEAQ (reference sequence). CDR3 sequence (DNA): TGTGCCAGCAGCAACGGGTGGAAATCAAGCTCCTACAATGAGCAGTTCTTC. Amino acid sequence: CASSNGWKSSSYNEQFF.

The rearrangement joins TRBV3-1 (or the pseudogene TRBV3-2) to TRBJ2-2; D unresolved. With 4 bases removed from V and 4 bases from J, the gap between germline ends came to 16 bases. This CDR3 is 16 amino acids long. Germline assignment: CDR1 LGHDT and CDR2 YNNKEL (reference sequence). Here the CDR3 DNA reads TGTGCCAGCAGCCCGTTAGTGGTTCCGGGCACCGGGGAGCTGTTTTTT. Protein: CASSPLVVPGTGELFF.

To note about this clone: The same CDR3 arises from other DNA sequences in this sample as well. The chain has TRBV20-1 and TRBJ2-7, with 9 nucleotides matching TRBD2. The V gene end was trimmed by 3 bases and the J gene end by 2 bases; junction bases not matched to a gene: 2. Germline CDR1 and CDR2: DFQATT and SNEGSKA (reference sequence). CDR3 length: 13 residues. The CDR3, as DNA: TGCAGTGCTAGTCTAGCGGGAACCTACGAGCAGTACTTC. The encoded protein is CSASLAGTYEQYF.

The CDR3 reads CASSWGLRGELFF. CDR3 coding DNA: TGTGCCAGCAGCTGGGGCCTCCGCGGGGAGCTGTTTTTT. V usage is TRBV7-9 and J usage is TRBJ2-2, with a tentative D call TRBD1 (5 bases). This CDR3 region has 13 residues. The V gene lost 4 bases and the J gene lost 7 bases, with 10 bases spanning the gap. Germline V CDR1 and CDR2: SEHNR, FQNEAQ (reference sequence).